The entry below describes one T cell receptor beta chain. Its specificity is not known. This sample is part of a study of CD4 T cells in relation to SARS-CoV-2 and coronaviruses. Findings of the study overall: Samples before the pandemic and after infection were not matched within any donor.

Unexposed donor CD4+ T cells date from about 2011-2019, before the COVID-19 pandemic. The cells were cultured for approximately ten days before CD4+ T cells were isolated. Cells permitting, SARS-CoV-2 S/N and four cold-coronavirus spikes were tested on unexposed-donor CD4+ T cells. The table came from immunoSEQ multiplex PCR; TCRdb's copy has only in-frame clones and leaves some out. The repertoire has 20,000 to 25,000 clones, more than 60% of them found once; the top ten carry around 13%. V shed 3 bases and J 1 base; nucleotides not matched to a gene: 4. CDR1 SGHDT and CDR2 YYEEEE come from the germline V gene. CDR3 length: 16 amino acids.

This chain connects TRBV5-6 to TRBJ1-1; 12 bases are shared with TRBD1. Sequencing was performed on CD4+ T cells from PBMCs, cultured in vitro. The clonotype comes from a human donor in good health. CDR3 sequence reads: CASSSGQGAGNTEAFF. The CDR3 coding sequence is TGTGCCAGCAGCTCGGGACAGGGGGCGGGGAACACTGAAGCTTTCTTT.